Listed below are T cell receptor beta chains from one sample, sequenced in a study of OX40 agonist ivuxolimab in advanced cancers. Measured with immunoSEQ multiplex PCR; TCRdb has only the in-frame clones, and not every one. The repertoire holds about 48,000 clones, with about 81% as singletons. The source was CD4+ or CD8+ T cells sorted from blood, collected in a trial of the OX40 agonist ivuxolimab. The receptors were sampled from an adult with an advanced solid tumor such as melanoma, head and neck, liver or kidney cancer. Both conserved end residues are part of each CDR3. The D gene is left open where the match is weak. The size field is filled for only some rows; it gives once, few, many or a size class.

.,TRBJ1-6,TRBV18,.,TGTGCCAGCTCACCAGCAGGGATAGATTCACCCCTCCACTTT,CASSPAGIDSPLHF
TRBD2,TRBJ2-3,TRBV5-1,.,TGCGCCAGCAGCTTGGAGGCTAGCGGTCACACAGATACGCAGTATTTT,CASSLEASGHTDTQYF
TRBD2,TRBJ2-1,TRBV9,once,TGTGCCAGCAGCGAACTAGCGGGAGTGTCCTACAATGAGCAGTTCTTC,CASSELAGVSYNEQFF
TRBD1,TRBJ1-5,TRBV18,.,TGTGCCAGCTCACCACCCGCGACAGGGGGCATTCAGCCCCAGCATTTT,CASSPPATGGIQPQHF
.,TRBJ2-5,TRBV15,.,TGTGCCACCAGCAGAGATAGGTTTCTAGTCGAACCAAATCGGTTGAGGGAGACCCAGTACTTC,CATSRDRFLVEPNRLRETQYF
TRBD1,TRBJ1-2,TRBV4-1,.,TGCGCCAGCAGCCAGTCGGACAGGGGCTATGGCTACACCTTC,CASSQSDRGYGYTF
TRBD2,TRBJ2-3,TRBV27,.,TGTGCCAGCGCCGGGAGAGCGGGAGGGCCTGATGTGACAAATACGCAGTATTTT,CASAGRAGGPDVTNTQYF
TRBD1,TRBJ2-2,TRBV9,.,TGTGCCAGCAGCCTCACGGGACAGGGGGCCTCCGGGGAGCTGTTTTTT,CASSLTGQGASGELFF
TRBD2,TRBJ2-7,TRBV11-3,.,TGTGCCAGCAGCACAGGACTAGCGGGAGACGAGCAGTACTTC,CASSTGLAGDEQYF
TRBD2,TRBJ2-1,TRBV7-9,.,TGTGCCAGCAGCTTAATGGTAGCGGGAGAACATGAGCAGTTCTTC,CASSLMVAGEHEQFF
.,TRBJ2-5,TRBV18,.,TGTGCCAGCTCACCAGGCAACCAAGAGACCCAGTACTTC,CASSPGNQETQYF
.,TRBJ2-5,TRBV6-1,once,TGTGCCAGCAGTGAATCTTCGGAGACCCAGTACTTC,CASSESSETQYF
.,TRBJ1-1,TRBV25-1,.,TGTGCCACCACCACCACAGGGCGAGGCACTGAAGCTTTCTTT,CATTTTGRGTEAFF
.,TRBJ1-1,TRBV4-2,.,TGTGCCAGCAGCTTGGGTGGTGGCACTGAAGCTTTCTTT,CASSLGGGTEAFF
TRBD1,TRBJ1-1,TRBV7-2,.,TGTGCCAGCAGCGGACAGGGGACGGCTGAAGCTTTCTTT,CASSGQGTAEAFF
TRBD1,TRBJ2-7,TRBV5-4,.,TGTGCCAGCAGCTTGGGGGGACAGGCACGGTACGAGCAGTACTTC,CASSLGGQARYEQYF
.,TRBJ2-2,TRBV10-1,.,TGCGCCAGCAGTGATAGCGGTCACACCGGGGAGCTGTTTTTT,CASSDSGHTGELFF
TRBD2,TRBJ2-7,TRBV7-9,.,TGTGCCAGCAGCACCCCGGGCCTACCGGGGGGTAAGTACTTC,CASSTPGLPGGKYF
TRBD1,TRBJ1-2,TRBV4-2,.,TGTGCCAGCAGCTTCCCAGGGGGCTTTGACTATGGCTACACCTTC,CASSFPGGFDYGYTF
.,TRBJ2-1,TRBV5-1,once,TGCGCCAGCAGCTCAGGGGTATCTGGAGTTGCCTACAATGAGCAGTTCTTC,CASSSGVSGVAYNEQFF
.,TRBJ1-5,TRBV5-1,.,TGCGCCAGCAGCTGGGACATCAATCAGCCCCAGCATTTT,CASSWDINQPQHF
.,TRBJ1-2,TRBV6-5,.,TGTGCCAGCAGTTACTCCCTGGGGGGTAACTATGGCTACACCTTC,CASSYSLGGNYGYTF